This T cell receptor (beta chain) was obtained from a study of T cells after yellow fever vaccination. Study results and limitations: A large majority of primary-vaccination clones showed up again after the booster (roughly 95% CD4, about 87% CD8). The appearance of a small share of clonotypes in both CD4 and CD8 compartments was observed.

Generation of TCR cDNA used 5'RACE template switching (which added a universal primer site and UMIs). A single record per CDR3 protein comes from TCRdb applying MiXCR to the 5' RACE reads. The sample has about 580,000 distinct CDR3 sequences; 17% are singletons. In the case of this clonotype: Its target is not known.

CDR1 is MNHEY, CDR2 SVGEGT, per germline. Trimming left V 0 bases short and J 1 base short, with 7 bases between. This CDR3 spans 15 amino acids. The gene calls are TRBV6-2 or TRBV6-3 and TRBJ2-1; D remains ambiguous. Here the sequenced sample was PBMCs, taken 5 days after the first yellow fever vaccination. This TCR came from a man younger than 30 who received the YFV17D yellow fever vaccine. The CDR3 DNA reads TGTGCCAGCAGTTACTCCGTAGGATCCTACAATGAGCAGTTCTTC. Protein: CASSYSVGSYNEQFF.